This is a list of T cell receptor beta chains from one sample in a study of T cell changes during pregnancy in multiple sclerosis. The method was immunoSEQ multiplex PCR; TCRdb's version includes in-frame clones alone and lacks a portion of them. Among 65,000 to 95,000 clones listed, just over 90% were seen once. The sample consisted of peripheral blood, taken after pregnancy. The receptors here all came from a female donor in good health, enrolled as a control in a pregnancy study. CDR3s include the opening cysteine and the closing phenylalanine or tryptophan. A D gene is named only where the DNA matches it firmly. Only some rows state a clone size, as once, few, many or a class for expanded clones.

medium-sized | TRBJ1-1 | - | TRBV27 | CASSLDSMNTEAFF | TGTGCCAGCAGTCTAGACAGCATGAACACTGAAGCTTTCTTT
- | TRBJ2-3 | TRBD1 | TRBV6-5 | CASSYRTGTDTQYF | TGTGCCAGCAGTTATAGGACAGGGACAGATACGCAGTATTTT
- | TRBJ2-1 | - | TRBV10-3 | CAISELRDNEQFF | TGTGCCATCAGTGAGCTCAGGGATAATGAGCAGTTCTTC
- | TRBJ2-7 | - | TRBV4-3 | CASSQVWRRSSYEQYF | TGCGCCAGCAGCCAAGTTTGGCGGAGGAGCTCCTACGAGCAGTACTTC
- | TRBJ2-7 | - | TRBV5-4 | CASSLGAYEQYF | TGTGCCAGCAGCTTGGGAGCCTACGAGCAGTACTTC
- | TRBJ1-5 | - | TRBV28 | CASGGGDNQPQHF | TGTGCCAGCGGTGGAGGGGATAATCAGCCCCAGCATTTT
- | TRBJ2-6 | TRBD2 | TRBV7-9 | CASSLTSGGAGANVLTF | TGTGCCAGCAGCCTCACTTCGGGAGGGGCTGGGGCCAACGTCCTGACTTTC
- | TRBJ2-1 | - | TRBV15 | CATSLPIGRGNEQFF | TGTGCCACCAGCTTACCCATCGGTCGTGGTAATGAGCAGTTCTTC
- | TRBJ2-5 | TRBD1 | TRBV9 | CASSVGQPQETQYF | TGTGCCAGCAGCGTGGGACAGCCACAAGAGACCCAGTACTTC
- | TRBJ2-5 | - | TRBV9 | CASSGGGRGHETQYF | TGTGCCAGCAGCGGGGGGGGCAGGGGGCATGAGACCCAGTACTTC
- | TRBJ2-1 | TRBD2 | TRBV5-1 | CASNGGRGYNEQFF | TGCGCCAGCAATGGTGGGAGGGGCTACAATGAGCAGTTCTTC
- | TRBJ2-7 | TRBD2 | TRBV9 | CASSSTPGGAYEQYF | TGTGCCAGCAGTTCCACGCCGGGGGGGGCCTACGAGCAGTACTTC
- | TRBJ2-3 | TRBD2 | TRBV7-8 | CASSVLPAGGTDTQYF | TGTGCCAGCAGCGTTCTTCCGGCGGGAGGCACAGATACGCAGTATTTT
- | TRBJ1-1 | - | TRBV11-3 | CASTTSRPTGNTEAFF | TGTGCCAGCACCACTTCCCGGCCGACAGGGAACACTGAAGCTTTCTTT
- | TRBJ1-1 | - | TRBV9 | CASSARDILNTEAFF | TGTGCCAGCAGCGCCCGGGACATATTGAACACTGAAGCTTTCTTT
- | TRBJ2-7 | - | TRBV6-5 | CASSYRGDGYEQYF | TGTGCCAGCAGTTACCGCGGCGACGGATACGAGCAGTACTTC
- | TRBJ2-5 | - | TRBV7-2 | CASARSSQETQYF | TGTGCCAGCGCACGGAGTAGCCAAGAGACCCAGTACTTC
- | TRBJ2-2 | - | TRBV6-1 | CASSRTASNTGELFF | TGTGCCAGCAGCAGGACAGCCTCGAACACCGGGGAGCTGTTTTTT
once | TRBJ2-6 | - | TRBV12-5 | CASGNSNMRQEVYGANVLTF | TGTGCTAGTGGCAACTCTAACATGCGACAGGAGGTTTATGGGGCCAACGTCCTGACTTTC
- | TRBJ2-3 | - | TRBV11-1 | CASSDQSAMRTDTQYF | TGTGCCAGCAGCGACCAGAGCGCCATGCGCACAGATACGCAGTATTTT
- | TRBJ2-2 | - | TRBV11-3 | CASSLRDTIGELFF | TGTGCCAGCAGCTTGAGGGACACCATCGGGGAGCTGTTTTTT
- | TRBJ1-4 | TRBD1 | TRBV7-6 | CASSTGQINEKLFF | TGTGCCAGCAGCACGGGACAGATTAATGAAAAACTGTTTTTT
- | TRBJ2-1 | TRBD2 | TRBV28 | CASMERERGYNEQFF | TGTGCCAGCATGGAGCGGGAGAGGGGGTACAATGAGCAGTTCTTC
- | TRBJ2-5 | TRBD2 | TRBV7-2 | CASSLSPSGGQETQYF | TGTGCCAGCAGCTTATCGCCTAGCGGGGGGCAAGAGACCCAGTACTTC
- | TRBJ2-7 | TRBD2 | TRBV28 | CASSLRVGLAGKRSPFREQYF | TGTGCCAGCAGTTTAAGGGTGGGACTAGCGGGAAAAAGGTCGCCTTTTCGAGAGCAGTACTTC
- | TRBJ2-3 | TRBD1 | TRBV9 | CASSGPDRGSDTQYF | TGTGCCAGCAGTGGTCCGGACAGGGGATCAGATACGCAGTATTTT
- | TRBJ1-2 | - | TRBV28 | CASSLGAGVDNYGYTF | TGTGCCAGCAGTTTAGGGGCAGGGGTTGATAACTATGGCTACACCTTC
- | TRBJ2-2 | TRBD1 | TRBV7-2 | CASSPQPSGQGAAGELFF | TGTGCCAGCAGCCCCCAACCCTCGGGACAGGGGGCCGCCGGGGAGCTGTTTTTT
- | TRBJ2-7 | - | TRBV9 | CASSVDVASYEQYF | TGTGCCAGCAGCGTAGACGTAGCGTCCTACGAGCAGTACTTC
- | TRBJ2-5 | TRBD1 | TRBV29-1 | CSAETFDRAVSETQYF | TGCAGCGCTGAAACCTTTGACAGGGCGGTTTCGGAGACCCAGTACTTC
- | TRBJ2-7 | TRBD1 | TRBV28 | CASRIGTGSYEQYF | TGTGCCAGCAGAATCGGGACAGGGTCGTACGAGCAGTACTTC
- | TRBJ2-7 | - | TRBV29-1 | CSVDRGYEQYF | TGCAGCGTTGACAGGGGCTACGAGCAGTACTTC
- | TRBJ2-7 | - | TRBV28 | CASMRTTYEQYF | TGTGCCAGCATGAGAACTACCTACGAGCAGTACTTC
- | TRBJ1-4 | - | TRBV30 | CAWRVRMDEKLFF | TGTGCCTGGAGGGTCAGAATGGATGAAAAACTGTTTTTT
- | TRBJ2-7 | TRBD1 | TRBV7-2 | CASSLGAGGNEQYF | TGTGCCAGCAGCTTAGGGGCAGGGGGAAACGAGCAGTACTTC
- | TRBJ2-1 | - | TRBV7-3 | CASSLGGASAAYNEQFF | TGTGCCAGCAGCTTAGGAGGAGCTAGCGCGGCCTACAATGAGCAGTTCTTC
- | TRBJ1-2 | TRBD1 | TRBV7-3 | CASSLVQGAIDGYTF | TGTGCCAGCAGCTTAGTGCAGGGGGCTATTGATGGCTACACCTTC
- | TRBJ1-1 | TRBD1 | TRBV5-1 | CASKEGAVNTEAFF | TGCGCCAGCAAGGAGGGGGCGGTGAACACTGAAGCTTTCTTT
- | TRBJ1-5 | TRBD1 | TRBV7-8 | CASSARQGTYSNQPQHF | TGTGCCAGCAGCGCAAGACAGGGAACATATAGCAATCAGCCCCAGCATTTT
- | TRBJ2-5 | - | TRBV20-1 | CSANHQETQYF | TGCAGTGCCAATCACCAAGAGACCCAGTACTTC
- | TRBJ2-7 | - | TRBV30 | CAWSGYNGF | TGTGCCTGGAGTGGATATAACGGCTTC
- | TRBJ2-3 | TRBD2 | TRBV10-3 | CAISEGLAGSSTDTQYF | TGTGCCATCAGTGAGGGACTAGCGGGGTCGAGCACAGATACGCAGTATTTT
- | TRBJ2-1 | - | TRBV6-5 | CATSLAYSYNEQFF | TGTGCCACCAGCTTGGCATATTCCTACAATGAGCAGTTCTTC
- | TRBJ1-1 | - | TRBV6-4 | CASSDGGENTEAFF | TGTGCCAGCAGTGACGGGGGCGAGAACACTGAAGCTTTCTTT